This T cell receptor (beta chain) was identified during a study of beta chain features in type 1 diabetes (dated by TCRdb to the late 2010s). Regarding the complete study: No differences in mean age, gender distribution, total cell number or subset yield were found between patients and healthy donors. A total of just under 110,000,000 sorted cells were examined across all samples, and RNA yield correlated strongly with the number of cells per subset. The study compared TCRB repertoires of sorted circulating CD4+ T cell subsets between recently diagnosed type 1 diabetes patients and matched healthy donors. Regulatory and stem cell-like memory subsets were obtained from only 8 patients and roughly eight healthy donors, while naive and central memory subsets were obtained from all 28 donors. Points the paper makes about the study in general: Shorter templates might have been favored by PCR, but patient and control samples were amplified and corrected together, so both groups would have been affected equally by any skew. The naive, central memory and regulatory TCRB repertoires appeared to resemble one another more closely among patients than among healthy donors. Because cDNA was sequenced instead of genomic DNA, activated cells with high expression could be over-represented, although the groups did not differ in activation or CD3 levels. A moderate but significant shortening of TCRB CDR3 length was observed in type 1 diabetes patients in all four CD4+ subsets. Because the HLA sub-analyses included only small numbers of individuals, any influence of HLA type on TCRB rearrangement was left unresolved. At VDJ recombination sites, patients with type 1 diabetes made fewer insertions and deleted more nucleotides, a pattern implying thymic rearrangement abnormalities.

Counted from cysteine to phenylalanine, this CDR3 has 13 amino acids. CDR3 DNA is the only sequence kept; it has 39 bases, read in frame from the first base. V is cut by 1 base and J by 7 bases, and the space between the germline ends is 11 bases. The germline V gene supplies CDR1 SQVTM and CDR2 ANQGSEA. The High Capacity cDNA Reverse Transcription Kit was used to reverse transcribe all of the isolated RNA, meaning that expressed TCRB transcripts were what got sequenced. Deep immunoSEQ sequencing was applied to naive, central memory and regulatory T cell samples, giving an average of approximately 3.8 million total reads per sample. Sorted cells were lysed in RLT buffer and RNA was extracted with DNase-treated RNeasy Micro or Mini kits, depending on cell number. Each cell subset was processed on its own to prevent cross-contamination, while patient and healthy donor samples were processed together. TCRB sequences were amplified from cDNA with the immunoSEQ multiplex PCR, producing 87-bp fragments spanning the CDR3 region. Sequencing of the amplicons was performed on the Illumina HiSeq platform. Per the source publication's procedure: PCR bias was computationally corrected using synthetic template baselines, reads within Hamming distance 2 were collapsed, and singletons that could not be merged were discarded. Reads were aligned to IMGT to assign V, D and J genes, CDR3 length, and insertions or deletions at six rearrangement sites. Clonotype counts were normalized to sorted cell number within each subset before computing true diversity and Gini coefficients with the tcR R package. Repertoire sharing was quantified using the overlap coefficient calculated on TCRB nucleotide sequences. TCRdb re-hosts the immuneACCESS table, in-frame sequences only. Its copies lack some clones; in the studies checked, an unresolved V gene accounts for under half of them, and the cause for the rest is not known. The DNA was the basis for D and trimming; V, J and clone size are from that table. Counted in this sample were roughly 53,000 clones; 35% to 50% of them appeared once. The ten largest clones represent approximately 1.3% of the sample.

This clone was recorded a few times. This receptor's antigen is unknown. Per-nucleotide qualities are absent, and no much larger clonotype sits a single base away. A single peripheral blood draw of around 0.11 L on average was collected from each donor into heparinised tubes. A BD FACSAria II was used to sort naive, central memory, regulatory and stem cell-like memory CD4+ T cells with a panel that included CD45RO, CCR7, CD25, CD127, CD95 and CD27. All sorted populations exceeded 98% purity. PBMCs were isolated right away by Lymphoprep density gradient centrifugation and were stained directly, without culture. To minimize batch effects, samples were stained and sorted in pairs, one healthy donor with one patient per experiment.

The rearrangement combines TRBV29-1 with TRBJ2-1, with TRBD2 perhaps the D gene, on 6 matching bases. The sequenced material came from Tregs from blood. Interpreted using the paper, the cell subset or site label stands for: regulatory CD4+ T cells. The receptor was isolated from a man in his thirties or forties with type 1 diabetes. The CDR3 region has the sequence CSVEVVAGNEQFF. DNA sequence: TGCAGCGTTGAAGTGGTGGCGGGGAATGAGCAGTTCTTC.